What follows is one T cell receptor (beta chain) and its context. Its antigen is currently unknown. This record comes from a study of CD4 T cells in relation to SARS-CoV-2 and coronaviruses. Overall study context: PBMCs were cultured with antigen for roughly 10 days before TCR beta sequencing. Whole-study findings and limits: In around two thirds of donors, memory CD4+ clonotypes crossrecognized SARS-CoV-2 and at least one common cold coronavirus spike.

CDR1 is SGHTA, CDR2 FQGNSA, per germline. V was pared by 3 bases and J by 0 bases, with 15 bases between. CDR3 size: 16 residues. Repertoires were generated with immunoSEQ multiplex PCR, while TCRdb's copy carries only in-frame clones and drops some. The sample lists 15,000 or so clones, around three quarters occurring once. The unexposed donors gave CD4+ T cells in about 2010-2019, prior to COVID-19. The cells were cultured for under twelve days before CD4+ T cells were isolated. Unexposed-donor CD4+ T cells were probed with SARS-CoV-2 S/N and four cold-coronavirus spikes, cells permitting. J is TRBJ2-7 and V is TRBV7-2, with D perhaps matching TRBD1 (5 bases). The sequenced sample was CD4+ T cells from PBMCs, cultured in vitro. The receptor's source is a human donor in good health. CDR3 coding DNA: TGTGCCAGCAGCTTTATAGACAGCTGGAGCTCCTACGAGCAGTACTTC. The encoded protein is CASSFIDSWSSYEQYF.